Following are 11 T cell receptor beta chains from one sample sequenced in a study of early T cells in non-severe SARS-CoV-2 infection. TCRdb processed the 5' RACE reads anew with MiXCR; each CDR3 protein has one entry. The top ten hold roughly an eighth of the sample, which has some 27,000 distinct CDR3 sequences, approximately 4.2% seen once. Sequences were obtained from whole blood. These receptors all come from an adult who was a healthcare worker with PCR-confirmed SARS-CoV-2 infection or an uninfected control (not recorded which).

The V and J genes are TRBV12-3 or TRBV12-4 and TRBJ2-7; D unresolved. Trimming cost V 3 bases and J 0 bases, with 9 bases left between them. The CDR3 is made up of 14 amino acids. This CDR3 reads CASSFLAASYEQYF. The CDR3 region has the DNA TGTGCCAGCAGTTTTCTTGCTGCCTCCTACGAGCAGTACTTC.

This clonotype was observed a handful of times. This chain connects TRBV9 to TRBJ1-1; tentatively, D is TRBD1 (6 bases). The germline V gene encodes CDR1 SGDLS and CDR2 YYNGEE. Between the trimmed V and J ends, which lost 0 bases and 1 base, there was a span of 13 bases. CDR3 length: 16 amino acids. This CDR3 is CASSVGSRTANTEAFF. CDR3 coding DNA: TGTGCCAGCAGCGTAGGAAGTCGGACAGCGAACACTGAAGCTTTCTTT.

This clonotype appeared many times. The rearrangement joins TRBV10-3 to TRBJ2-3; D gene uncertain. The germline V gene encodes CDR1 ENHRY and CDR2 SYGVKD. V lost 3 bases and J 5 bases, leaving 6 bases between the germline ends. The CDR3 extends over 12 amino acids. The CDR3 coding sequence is TGTGCCATCAGTGAAAATCGAGATACGCAGTATTTT. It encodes CAISENRDTQYF.

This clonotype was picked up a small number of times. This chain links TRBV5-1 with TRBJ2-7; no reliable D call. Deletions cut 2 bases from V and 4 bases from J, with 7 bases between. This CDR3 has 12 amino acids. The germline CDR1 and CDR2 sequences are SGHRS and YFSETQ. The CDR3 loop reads CASSLPGYEQYF. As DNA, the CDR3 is TGCGCCAGCAGCTTACCAGGTTACGAGCAGTACTTC.

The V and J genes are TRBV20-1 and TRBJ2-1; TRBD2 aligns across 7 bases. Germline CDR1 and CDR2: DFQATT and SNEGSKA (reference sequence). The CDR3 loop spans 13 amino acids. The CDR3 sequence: CTPWGGTYNEQFF. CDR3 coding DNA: TGCACCCCCTGGGGGGGGACCTACAATGAGCAGTTCTTC.

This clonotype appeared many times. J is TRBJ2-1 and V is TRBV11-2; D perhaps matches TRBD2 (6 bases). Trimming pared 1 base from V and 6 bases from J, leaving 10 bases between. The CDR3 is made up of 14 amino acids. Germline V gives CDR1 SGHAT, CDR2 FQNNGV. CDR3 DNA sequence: TGTGCCAGCAGCTTAGGACTGGGAGGCAATGAGCAGTTCTTC. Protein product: CASSLGLGGNEQFF.

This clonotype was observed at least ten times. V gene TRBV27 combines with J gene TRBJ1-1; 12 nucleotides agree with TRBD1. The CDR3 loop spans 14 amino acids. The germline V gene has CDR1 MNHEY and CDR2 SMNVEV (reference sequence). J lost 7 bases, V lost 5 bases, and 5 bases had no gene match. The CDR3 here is CASSPGTGGLEAFF. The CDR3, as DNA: TGTGCCAGCAGTCCAGGGACAGGGGGCCTTGAAGCTTTCTTT.

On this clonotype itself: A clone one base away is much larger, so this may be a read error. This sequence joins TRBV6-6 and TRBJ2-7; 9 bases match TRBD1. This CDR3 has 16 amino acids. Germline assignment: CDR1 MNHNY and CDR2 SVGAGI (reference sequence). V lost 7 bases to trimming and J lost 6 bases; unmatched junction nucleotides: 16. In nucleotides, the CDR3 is TGTGCCAGCACCCAAGCTATTGGGACAGGGATTTCCGAGCAGTACTTC. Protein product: CASTQAIGTGISEQYF.

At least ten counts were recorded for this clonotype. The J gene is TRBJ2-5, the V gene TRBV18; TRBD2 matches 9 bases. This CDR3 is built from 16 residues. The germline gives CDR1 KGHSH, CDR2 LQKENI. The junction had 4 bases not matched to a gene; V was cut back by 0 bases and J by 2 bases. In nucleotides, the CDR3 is TGTGCCAGCTCACCACCGAAGACTAGCGGACAAGAGACCCAGTACTTC. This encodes CASSPPKTSGQETQYF.

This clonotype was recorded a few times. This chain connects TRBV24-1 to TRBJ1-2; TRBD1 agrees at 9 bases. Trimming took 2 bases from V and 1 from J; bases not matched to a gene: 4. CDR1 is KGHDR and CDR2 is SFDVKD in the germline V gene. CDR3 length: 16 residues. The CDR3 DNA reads TGTGCCACCAGTGATTCGGGGACAGGGAATAACTATGGCTACACCTTC. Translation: CATSDSGTGNNYGYTF.

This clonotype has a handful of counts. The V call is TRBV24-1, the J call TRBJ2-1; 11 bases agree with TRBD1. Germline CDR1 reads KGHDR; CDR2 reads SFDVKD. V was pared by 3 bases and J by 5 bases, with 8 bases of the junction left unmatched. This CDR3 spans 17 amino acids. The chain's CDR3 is CATSDAGTGGFNNEQFF. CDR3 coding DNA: TGTGCCACCAGTGATGCCGGGACAGGGGGTTTTAACAATGAGCAGTTCTTC.